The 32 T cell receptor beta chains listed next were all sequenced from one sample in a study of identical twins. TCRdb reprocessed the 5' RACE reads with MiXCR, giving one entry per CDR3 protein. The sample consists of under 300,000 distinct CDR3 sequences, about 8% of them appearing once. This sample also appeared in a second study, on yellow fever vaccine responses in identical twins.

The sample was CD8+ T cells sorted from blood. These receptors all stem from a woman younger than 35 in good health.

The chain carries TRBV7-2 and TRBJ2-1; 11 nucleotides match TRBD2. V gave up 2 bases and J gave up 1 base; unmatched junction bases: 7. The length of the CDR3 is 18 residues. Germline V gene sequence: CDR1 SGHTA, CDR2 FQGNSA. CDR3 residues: CASSLSLAGGLSYNEQFF. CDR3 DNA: TGTGCCAGCAGCTTAAGCCTAGCGGGAGGCTTGTCCTACAATGAGCAGTTCTTC.

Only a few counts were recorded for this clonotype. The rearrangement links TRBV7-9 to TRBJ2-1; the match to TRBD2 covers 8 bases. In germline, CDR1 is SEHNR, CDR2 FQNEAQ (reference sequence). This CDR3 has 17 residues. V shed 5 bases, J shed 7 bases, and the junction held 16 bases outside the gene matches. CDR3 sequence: CASSLSLRLATVNEQFF. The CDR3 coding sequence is TGTGCCAGCAGCCTCTCTCTCCGACTAGCGACGGTAAATGAGCAGTTCTTC.

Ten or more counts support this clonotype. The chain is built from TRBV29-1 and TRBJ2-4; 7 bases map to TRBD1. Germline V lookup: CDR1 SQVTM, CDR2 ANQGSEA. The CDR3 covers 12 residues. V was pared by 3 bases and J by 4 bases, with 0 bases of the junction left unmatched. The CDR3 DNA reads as TGCAGCGTTGAGGGACAGAAAAACATTCAGTACTTC. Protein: CSVEGQKNIQYF.

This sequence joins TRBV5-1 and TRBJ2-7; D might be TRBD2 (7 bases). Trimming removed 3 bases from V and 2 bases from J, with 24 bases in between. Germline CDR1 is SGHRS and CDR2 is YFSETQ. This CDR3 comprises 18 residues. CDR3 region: CASSYGQFSGPKAYEQYF. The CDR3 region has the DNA TGCGCCAGCAGCTACGGACAGTTTAGCGGGCCCAAGGCCTACGAGCAGTACTTC. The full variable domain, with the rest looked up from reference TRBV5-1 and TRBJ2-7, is KAGVTQTPRYLIKTRGQQVTLSCSPISGHRSVSWYQQTPGQGLQFLFEYFSETQRNKGNFPGRFSGRQFSNSRSEMNVSTLELGDSALYLCASSYGQFSGPKAYEQYFGPGTRLTVT.

For the CDR3, the DNA is TGTGCCAGCAGCTTAAGGCAAAGCACAGGTTACACCGGGGAGCTGTTTTTT. Translation gives CASSLRQSTGYTGELFF. The rearrangement uses TRBV7-6 and TRBJ2-2; D possibly corresponds to TRBD1 (5 bases). Germline assignment: CDR1 SGHVS and CDR2 FNYEAQ. Trimming cost V 2 bases and J 3 bases, with 16 bases left between them. The CDR3 sequence is 17 residues long. The full variable domain, completed using reference TRBV7-6 and TRBJ2-2, is GAGVSQSPRYKVTKRGQDVALRCDPISGHVSLYWYRQALGQGPEFLTYFNYEAQQDKSGLPNDRFSAERPEGSISTLTIQRTEQRDSAMYRCASSLRQSTGYTGELFFGEGSRLTVL.

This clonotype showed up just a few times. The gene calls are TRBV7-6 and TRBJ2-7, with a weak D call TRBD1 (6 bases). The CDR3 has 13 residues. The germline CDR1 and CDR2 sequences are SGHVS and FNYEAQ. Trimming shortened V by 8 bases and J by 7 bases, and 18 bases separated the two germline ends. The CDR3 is CASAWDMGREQYF. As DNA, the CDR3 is TGTGCCAGCGCTTGGGACATGGGCCGTGAGCAGTACTTC.

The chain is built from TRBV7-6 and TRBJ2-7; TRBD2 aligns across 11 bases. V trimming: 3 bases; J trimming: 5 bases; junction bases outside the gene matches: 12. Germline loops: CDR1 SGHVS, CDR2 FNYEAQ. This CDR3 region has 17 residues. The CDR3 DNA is TGTGCCAGCAGCTTTAGGCCCTGGACTAGCGGGTGGGACGAGCAGTACTTC. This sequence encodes CASSFRPWTSGWDEQYF. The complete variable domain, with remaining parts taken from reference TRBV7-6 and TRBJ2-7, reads GAGVSQSPRYKVTKRGQDVALRCDPISGHVSLYWYRQALGQGPEFLTYFNYEAQQDKSGLPNDRFSAERPEGSISTLTIQRTEQRDSAMYRCASSFRPWTSGWDEQYFGPGTRLTVT.

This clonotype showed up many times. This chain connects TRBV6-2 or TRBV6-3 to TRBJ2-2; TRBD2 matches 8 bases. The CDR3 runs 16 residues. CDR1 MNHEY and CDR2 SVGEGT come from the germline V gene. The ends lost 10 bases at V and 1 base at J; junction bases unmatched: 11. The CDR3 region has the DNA TGTGCCACCGGCCGTCCACTAGCGGTGAACACCGGGGAGCTGTTTTTT. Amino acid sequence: CATGRPLAVNTGELFF.

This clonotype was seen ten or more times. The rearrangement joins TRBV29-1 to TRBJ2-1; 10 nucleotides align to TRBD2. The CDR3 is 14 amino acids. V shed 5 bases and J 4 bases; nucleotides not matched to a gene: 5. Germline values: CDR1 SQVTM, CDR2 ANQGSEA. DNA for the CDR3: TGCAGCGTTATCCTGGGACTAGCGTACAATGAGCAGTTCTTC. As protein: CSVILGLAYNEQFF.

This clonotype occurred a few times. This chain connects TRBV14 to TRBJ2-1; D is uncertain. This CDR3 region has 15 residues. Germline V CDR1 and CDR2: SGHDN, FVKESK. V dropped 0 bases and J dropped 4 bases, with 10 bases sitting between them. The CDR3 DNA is TGTGCCAGCAGCCAAGATCTGGGCAGATACAATGAGCAGTTCTTC. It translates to CASSQDLGRYNEQFF.

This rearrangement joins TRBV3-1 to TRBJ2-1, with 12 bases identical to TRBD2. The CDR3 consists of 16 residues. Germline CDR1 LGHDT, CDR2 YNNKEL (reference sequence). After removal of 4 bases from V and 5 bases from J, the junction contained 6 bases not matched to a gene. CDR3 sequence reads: CASSPFLAGGDNEQFF. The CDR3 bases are TGTGCCAGCAGCCCCTTCCTAGCGGGAGGGGACAATGAGCAGTTCTTC.

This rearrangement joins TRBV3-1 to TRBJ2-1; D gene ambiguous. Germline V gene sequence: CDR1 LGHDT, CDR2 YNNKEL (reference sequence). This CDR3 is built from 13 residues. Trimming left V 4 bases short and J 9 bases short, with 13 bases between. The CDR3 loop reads CASSPHFGAEQFF. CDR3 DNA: TGTGCCAGCAGCCCCCACTTCGGCGCTGAGCAGTTCTTC.

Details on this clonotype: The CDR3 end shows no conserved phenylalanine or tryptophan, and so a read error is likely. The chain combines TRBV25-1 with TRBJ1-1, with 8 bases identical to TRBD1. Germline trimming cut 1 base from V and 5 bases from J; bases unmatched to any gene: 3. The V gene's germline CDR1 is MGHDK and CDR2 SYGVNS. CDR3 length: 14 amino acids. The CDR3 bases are TGTGCCAGCAGTGAATTAACAGGGGGGACTGAAGCTTTCTCT. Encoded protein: CASSELTGGTEAFS.

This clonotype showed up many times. Written as DNA, the CDR3 is TGTGCCAGCAGAAGGGACTATGGCTACACCTTC. It specifies CASRRDYGYTF. The chain uses TRBV12-3 or TRBV12-4 and TRBJ1-2, with D hard to call. The CDR3 consists of 11 residues. Trimming took 6 bases from V and 3 from J, leaving 5 bases between them.

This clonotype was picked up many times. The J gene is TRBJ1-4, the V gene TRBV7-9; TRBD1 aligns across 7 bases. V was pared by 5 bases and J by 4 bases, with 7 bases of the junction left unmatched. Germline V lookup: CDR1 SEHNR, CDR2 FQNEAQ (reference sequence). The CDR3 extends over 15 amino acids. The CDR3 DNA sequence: TGTGCCAGCAGCCCACCGGGACAGATTAATGAAAAACTGTTTTTT. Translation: CASSPPGQINEKLFF.

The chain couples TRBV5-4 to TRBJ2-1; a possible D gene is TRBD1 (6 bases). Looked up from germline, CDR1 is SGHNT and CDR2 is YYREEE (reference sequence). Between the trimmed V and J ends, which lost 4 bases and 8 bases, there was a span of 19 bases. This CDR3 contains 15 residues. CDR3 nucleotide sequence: TGTGCCAGCAGCACCCGTCTGAGGGGGAACGATGAGCAGTTCTTC. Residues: CASSTRLRGNDEQFF. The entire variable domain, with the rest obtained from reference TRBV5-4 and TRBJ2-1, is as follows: ETGVTQSPTHLIKTRGQQVTLRCSSQSGHNTVSWYQQALGQGPQFIFQYYREEENGRGNFPPRFSGLQFPNYSSELNVNALELDDSALYLCASSTRLRGNDEQFFGPGTRLTVL.

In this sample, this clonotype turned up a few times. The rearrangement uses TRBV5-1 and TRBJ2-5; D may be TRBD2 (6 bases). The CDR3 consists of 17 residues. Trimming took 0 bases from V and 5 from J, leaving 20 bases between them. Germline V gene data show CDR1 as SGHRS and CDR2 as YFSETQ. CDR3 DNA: TGCGCCAGCAGCTTGGTTCTTCGGGGGAGGATAGGGGAGACCCAGTACTTC. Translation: CASSLVLRGRIGETQYF.

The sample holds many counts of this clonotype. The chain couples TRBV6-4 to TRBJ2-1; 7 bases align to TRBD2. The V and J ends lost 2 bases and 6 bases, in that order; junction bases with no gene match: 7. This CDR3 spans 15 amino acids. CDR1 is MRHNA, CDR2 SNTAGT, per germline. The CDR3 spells CASSDKGSGGNEQFF. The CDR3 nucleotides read TGTGCCAGCAGTGACAAAGGGTCGGGAGGCAATGAGCAGTTCTTC.

The chain's CDR3 is CASSLPDRVLGGTEAFF. CDR3 bases: TGCGCCAGCAGCCTTCCCGACAGGGTCTTGGGTGGGACTGAAGCTTTCTTT. The rearrangement links TRBV5-1 to TRBJ1-1; 7 bases are a match to TRBD1. Germline CDR1 and CDR2: SGHRS and YFSETQ. V was clipped by 4 bases and J by 5 bases; unmatched bases: 17. There are 17 residues in the CDR3.

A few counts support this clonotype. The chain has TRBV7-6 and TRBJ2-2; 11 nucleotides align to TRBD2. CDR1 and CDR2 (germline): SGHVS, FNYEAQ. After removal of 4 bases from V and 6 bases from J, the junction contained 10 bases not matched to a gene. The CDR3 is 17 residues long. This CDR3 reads CASSSSRLAGWAGELFF. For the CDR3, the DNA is TGTGCCAGCAGCTCCTCCCGACTAGCGGGGTGGGCCGGGGAGCTGTTTTTT.

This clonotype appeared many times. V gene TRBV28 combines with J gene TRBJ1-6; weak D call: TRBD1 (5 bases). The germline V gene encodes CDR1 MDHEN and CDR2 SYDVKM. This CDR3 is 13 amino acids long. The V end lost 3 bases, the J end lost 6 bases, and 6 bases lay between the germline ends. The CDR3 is CASSFRANSPLHF. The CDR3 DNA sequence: TGTGCCAGCAGTTTCAGGGCTAATTCACCCCTCCACTTT. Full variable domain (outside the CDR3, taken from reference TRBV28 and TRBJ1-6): DVKVTQSSRYLVKRTGEKVFLECVQDMDHENMFWYRQDPGLGLRLIYFSYDVKMKEKGDIPEGYSVSREKKERFSLILESASTNQTSMYLCASSFRANSPLHFGNGTRLTVT.

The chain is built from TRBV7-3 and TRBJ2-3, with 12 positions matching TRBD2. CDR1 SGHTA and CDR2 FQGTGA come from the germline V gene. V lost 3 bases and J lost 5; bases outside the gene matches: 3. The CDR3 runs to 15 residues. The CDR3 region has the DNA TGTGCCAGCAGCTTTGCTAGCGGGGGGGAAGATACGCAGTATTTT. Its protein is CASSFASGGEDTQYF.

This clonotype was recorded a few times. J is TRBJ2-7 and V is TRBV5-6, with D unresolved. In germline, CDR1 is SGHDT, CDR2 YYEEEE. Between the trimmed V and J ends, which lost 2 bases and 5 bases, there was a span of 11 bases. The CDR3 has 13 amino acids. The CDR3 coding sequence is TGTGCCAGCAGCTTTGGGCAGGATCACGAGCAGTACTTC. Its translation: CASSFGQDHEQYF.

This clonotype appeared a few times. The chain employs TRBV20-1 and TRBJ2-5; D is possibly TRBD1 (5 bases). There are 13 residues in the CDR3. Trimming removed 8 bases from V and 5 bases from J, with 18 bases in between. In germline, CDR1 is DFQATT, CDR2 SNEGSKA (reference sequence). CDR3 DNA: TGCAGTAGAAGGGGCGACCCCGGGGAGACCCAGTACTTC. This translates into CSRRGDPGETQYF.

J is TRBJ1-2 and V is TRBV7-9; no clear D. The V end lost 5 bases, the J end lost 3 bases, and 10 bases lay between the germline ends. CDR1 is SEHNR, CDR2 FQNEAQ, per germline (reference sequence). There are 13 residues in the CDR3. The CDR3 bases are TGTGCCAGCAGCCCCCCCGCGGACTATGGCTACACCTTC. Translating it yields CASSPPADYGYTF.

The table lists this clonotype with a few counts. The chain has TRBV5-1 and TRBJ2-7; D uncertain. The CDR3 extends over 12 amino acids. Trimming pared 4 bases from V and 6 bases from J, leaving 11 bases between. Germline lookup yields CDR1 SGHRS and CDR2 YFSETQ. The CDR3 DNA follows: TGCGCCAGCAGCGGCAGCTCTCCCGAGCAGTACTTC. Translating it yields CASSGSSPEQYF.

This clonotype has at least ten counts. CDR3 in amino acids: CSAPDIPGAYNEQFF. CDR3 nucleotides: TGCAGCGCGCCTGACATACCAGGGGCCTACAATGAGCAGTTCTTC. The gene calls are TRBV29-1 and TRBJ2-1; possible D gene TRBD1, 6 bases. The length of the CDR3 is 15 residues. V was clipped by 7 bases and J by 2 bases, with 18 bases between them. Germline V gene sequence: CDR1 SQVTM, CDR2 ANQGSEA.

The CDR3 DNA reads as TGTGCCAGCAGCCCGGACTCGGTCTTTAATGAAAAACTGTTTTTT. Residues: CASSPDSVFNEKLFF. The chain couples TRBV3-1 to TRBJ1-4; D call uncertain. V was clipped by 4 bases and J by 4 bases, with 13 bases between them. The V gene's germline CDR1 is LGHDT and CDR2 YNNKEL (reference sequence). The CDR3 has 15 amino acids.

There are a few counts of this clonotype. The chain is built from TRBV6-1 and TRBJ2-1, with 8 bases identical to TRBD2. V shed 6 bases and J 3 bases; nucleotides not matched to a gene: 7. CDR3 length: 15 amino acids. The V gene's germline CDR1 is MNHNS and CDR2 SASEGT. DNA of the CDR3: TGTGCCAGCAGCATCGTAGCGGGGTACTACAATGAGCAGTTCTTC. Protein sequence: CASSIVAGYYNEQFF.

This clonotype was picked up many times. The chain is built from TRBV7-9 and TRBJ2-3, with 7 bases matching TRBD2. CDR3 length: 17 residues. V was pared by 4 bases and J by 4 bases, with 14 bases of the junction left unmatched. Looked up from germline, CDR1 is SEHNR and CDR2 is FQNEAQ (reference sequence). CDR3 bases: TGTGCCAGCAGCTCCGACGGGAGGTGGGGTCGAGCAGATACGCAGTATTTT. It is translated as CASSSDGRWGRADTQYF.

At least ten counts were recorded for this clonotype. The CDR3 spells CSVDDGTSGQETQYF. The DNA for the CDR3 is TGCAGCGTTGACGACGGGACTAGCGGCCAAGAGACCCAGTACTTC. The chain has TRBV29-1 and TRBJ2-5, with TRBD2 matching over 11 bases. V lost 3 bases to trimming and J lost 1 base; unmatched junction nucleotides: 4. From germline, CDR1 is SQVTM and CDR2 ANQGSEA. This CDR3 spans 15 amino acids.

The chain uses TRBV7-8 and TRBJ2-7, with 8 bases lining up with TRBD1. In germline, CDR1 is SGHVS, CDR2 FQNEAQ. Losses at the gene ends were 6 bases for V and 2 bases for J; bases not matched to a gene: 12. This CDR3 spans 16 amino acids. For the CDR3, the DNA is TGTGCCAGCAGGTTTGCCCAACAGGGGGATACCTACGAGCAGTACTTC. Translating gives CASRFAQQGDTYEQYF. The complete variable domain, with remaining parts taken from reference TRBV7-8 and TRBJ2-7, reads GAGVSQSPRYKVAKRGQDVALRCDPISGHVSLFWYQQALGQGPEFLTYFQNEAQLDKSGLPSDRFFAERPEGSVSTLKIQRTQQEDSAVYLCASRFAQQGDTYEQYFGPGTRLTVT.